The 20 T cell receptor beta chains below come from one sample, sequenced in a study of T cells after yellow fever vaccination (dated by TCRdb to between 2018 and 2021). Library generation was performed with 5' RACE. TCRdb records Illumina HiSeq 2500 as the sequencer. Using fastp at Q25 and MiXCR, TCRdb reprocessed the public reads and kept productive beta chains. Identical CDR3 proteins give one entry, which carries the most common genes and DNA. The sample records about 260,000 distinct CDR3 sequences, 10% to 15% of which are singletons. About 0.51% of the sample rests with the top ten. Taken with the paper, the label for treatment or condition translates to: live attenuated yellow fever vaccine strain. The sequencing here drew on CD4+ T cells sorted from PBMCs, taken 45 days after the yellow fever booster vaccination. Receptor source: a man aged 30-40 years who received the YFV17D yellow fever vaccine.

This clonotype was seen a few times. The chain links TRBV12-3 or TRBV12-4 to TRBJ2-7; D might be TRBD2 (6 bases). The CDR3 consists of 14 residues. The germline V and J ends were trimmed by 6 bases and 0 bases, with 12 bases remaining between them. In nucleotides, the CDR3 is TGTGCCAGCAGCCCGGGAGCGACCTCCTACGAGCAGTACTTC. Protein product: CASSPGATSYEQYF.

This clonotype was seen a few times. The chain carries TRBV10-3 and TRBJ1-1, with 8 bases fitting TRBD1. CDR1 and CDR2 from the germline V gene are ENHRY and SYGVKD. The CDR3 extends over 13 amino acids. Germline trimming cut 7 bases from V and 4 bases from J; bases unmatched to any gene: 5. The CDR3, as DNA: TGTGCCATCACCGGGACAGGAGGCACTGAAGCTTTCTTT. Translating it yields CAITGTGGTEAFF.

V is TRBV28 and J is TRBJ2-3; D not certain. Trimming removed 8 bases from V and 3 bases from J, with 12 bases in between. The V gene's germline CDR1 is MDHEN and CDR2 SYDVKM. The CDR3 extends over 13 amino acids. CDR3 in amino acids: CASSAGLTDTQYF. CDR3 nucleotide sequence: TGTGCCAGCTCAGCCGGGCTGACAGATACGCAGTATTTT.

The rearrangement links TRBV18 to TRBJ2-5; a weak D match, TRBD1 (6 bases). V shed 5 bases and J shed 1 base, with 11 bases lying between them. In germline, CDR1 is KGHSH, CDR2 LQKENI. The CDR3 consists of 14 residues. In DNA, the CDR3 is TGTGCCAGCTCAGCCGGGACAAGCCAAGAGACCCAGTACTTC. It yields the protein CASSAGTSQETQYF.

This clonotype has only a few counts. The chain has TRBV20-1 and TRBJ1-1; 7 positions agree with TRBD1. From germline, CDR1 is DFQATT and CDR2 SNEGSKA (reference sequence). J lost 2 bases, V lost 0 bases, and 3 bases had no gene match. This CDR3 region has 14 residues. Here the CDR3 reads CSAREGTVNTEAFF. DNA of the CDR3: TGCAGTGCTAGAGAAGGGACAGTTAACACTGAAGCTTTCTTT.

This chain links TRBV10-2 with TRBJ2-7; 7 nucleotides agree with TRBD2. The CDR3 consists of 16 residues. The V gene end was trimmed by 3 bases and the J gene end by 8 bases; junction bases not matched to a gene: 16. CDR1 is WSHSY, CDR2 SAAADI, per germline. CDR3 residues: CASSDPATSWTGKQYF. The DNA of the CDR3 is TGCGCCAGCAGTGACCCGGCGACTAGCTGGACGGGTAAGCAGTACTTC.

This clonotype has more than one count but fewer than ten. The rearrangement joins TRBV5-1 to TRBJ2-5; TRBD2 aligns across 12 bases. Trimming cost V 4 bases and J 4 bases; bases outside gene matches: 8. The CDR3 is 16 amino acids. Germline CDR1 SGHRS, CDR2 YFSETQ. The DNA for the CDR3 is TGCGCCAGCAGCCAGACCGCGGGACTAGCGGGAGAGACCCAGTACTTC. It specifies CASSQTAGLAGETQYF.

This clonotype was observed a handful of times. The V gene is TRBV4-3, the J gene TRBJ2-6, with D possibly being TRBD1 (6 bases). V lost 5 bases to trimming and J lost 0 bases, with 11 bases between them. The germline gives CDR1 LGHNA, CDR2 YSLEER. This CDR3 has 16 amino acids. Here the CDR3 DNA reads TGCGCCAGCAGCGGGGGCTGGCTCTCTGGGGCCAACGTCCTGACTTTC. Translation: CASSGGWLSGANVLTF.

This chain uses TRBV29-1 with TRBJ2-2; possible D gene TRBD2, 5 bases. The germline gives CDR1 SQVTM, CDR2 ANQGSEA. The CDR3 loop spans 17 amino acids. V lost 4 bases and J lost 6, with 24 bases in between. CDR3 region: CSVGPLSGLFLSGELFF. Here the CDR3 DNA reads TGCAGCGTTGGCCCCCTCAGCGGCTTGTTTTTATCCGGGGAGCTGTTTTTT.

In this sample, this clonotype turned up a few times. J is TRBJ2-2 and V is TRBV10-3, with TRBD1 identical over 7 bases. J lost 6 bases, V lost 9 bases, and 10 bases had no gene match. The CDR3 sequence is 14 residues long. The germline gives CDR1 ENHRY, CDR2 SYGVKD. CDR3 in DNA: TGTGCCATGGGAGCAGGACAGGTGGCCGGGGAGCTGTTTTTT. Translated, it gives CAMGAGQVAGELFF.

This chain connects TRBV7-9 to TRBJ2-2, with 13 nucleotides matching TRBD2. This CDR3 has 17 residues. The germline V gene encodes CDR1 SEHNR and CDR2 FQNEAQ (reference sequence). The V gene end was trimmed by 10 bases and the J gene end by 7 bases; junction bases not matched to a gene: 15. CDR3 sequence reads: CATPIGLAGVYGGELFF. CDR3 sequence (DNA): TGTGCCACCCCTATTGGACTAGCGGGAGTATACGGCGGGGAGCTGTTTTTT.

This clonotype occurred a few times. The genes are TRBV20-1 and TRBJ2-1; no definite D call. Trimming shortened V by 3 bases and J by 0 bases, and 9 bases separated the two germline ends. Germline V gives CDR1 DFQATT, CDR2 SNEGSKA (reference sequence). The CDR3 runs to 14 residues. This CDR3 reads CSASSPSSYNEQFF. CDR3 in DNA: TGCAGTGCTAGTAGTCCGAGCTCCTACAATGAGCAGTTCTTC.

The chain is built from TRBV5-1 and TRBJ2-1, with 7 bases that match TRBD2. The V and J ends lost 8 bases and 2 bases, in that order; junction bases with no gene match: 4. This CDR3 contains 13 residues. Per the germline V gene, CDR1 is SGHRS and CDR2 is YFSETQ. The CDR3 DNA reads TGCGCCAGTTCGGCGGGAGCCTACAATGAGCAGTTCTTC. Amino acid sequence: CASSAGAYNEQFF.

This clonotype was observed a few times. The CDR3 DNA reads as TGCAGCGTTGATGAGCAAGATACGCAGTATTTT. Protein product: CSVDEQDTQYF. The chain combines TRBV29-1 with TRBJ2-3; D is unclear. The CDR3 is 11 residues long. The V gene's germline CDR1 is SQVTM and CDR2 ANQGSEA. V was cut by 3 bases and J by 5 bases, with 6 bases left in between.

The CDR3 DNA sequence: TGCAGCGTTGCCCGCTCGGTGAACACCGGGGAGCTGTTTTTT. This encodes CSVARSVNTGELFF. The chain uses TRBV29-1 and TRBJ2-2; the D is unclear. CDR1 SQVTM and CDR2 ANQGSEA come from the germline V gene. V dropped 4 bases and J dropped 1 base, with 10 bases sitting between them. CDR3 size: 14 residues.

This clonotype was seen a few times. As DNA, the CDR3 is TGTGCCAGCAGCCCCCTGGTGAGGTTGGAGACCCAGTACTTC. This codes for CASSPLVRLETQYF. The chain recombines TRBV7-9 with TRBJ2-5; D is undetermined. Germline assignment: CDR1 SEHNR and CDR2 FQNEAQ (reference sequence). The CDR3 contains 14 residues. Trimming took off 5 bases at V and 5 bases at J, with 15 bases between the two ends.

CDR3 coding DNA: TGTGCCAGCAGCCAAGTAAGACAGGGAACGCAGTATTTT. It codes for CASSQVRQGTQYF. The chain combines TRBV3-1 with TRBJ2-3, with 7 bases fitting TRBD1. From germline, CDR1 is LGHDT and CDR2 YNNKEL (reference sequence). This CDR3 contains 13 residues. V was pared by 1 base and J by 9 bases, with 4 bases of the junction left unmatched.

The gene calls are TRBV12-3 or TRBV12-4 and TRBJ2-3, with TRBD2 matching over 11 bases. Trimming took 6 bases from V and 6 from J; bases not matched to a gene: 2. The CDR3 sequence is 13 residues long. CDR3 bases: TGTGCCAGCAGACCTAGCGGGGGGGATACGCAGTATTTT. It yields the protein CASRPSGGDTQYF.

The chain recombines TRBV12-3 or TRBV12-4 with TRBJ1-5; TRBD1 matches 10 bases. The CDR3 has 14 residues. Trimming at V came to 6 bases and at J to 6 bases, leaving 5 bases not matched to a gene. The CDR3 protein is CASSRTGGGQPQHF. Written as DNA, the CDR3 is TGTGCCAGCAGCCGGACAGGGGGAGGTCAGCCCCAGCATTTT.

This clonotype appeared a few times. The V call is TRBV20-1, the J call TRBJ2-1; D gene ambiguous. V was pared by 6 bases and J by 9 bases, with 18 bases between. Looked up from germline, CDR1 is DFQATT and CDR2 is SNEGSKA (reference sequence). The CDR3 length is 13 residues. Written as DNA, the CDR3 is TGCAGTGCGCGCCGGGTCCAACTGGGTGAGCAGTTCTTC. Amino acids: CSARRVQLGEQFF.